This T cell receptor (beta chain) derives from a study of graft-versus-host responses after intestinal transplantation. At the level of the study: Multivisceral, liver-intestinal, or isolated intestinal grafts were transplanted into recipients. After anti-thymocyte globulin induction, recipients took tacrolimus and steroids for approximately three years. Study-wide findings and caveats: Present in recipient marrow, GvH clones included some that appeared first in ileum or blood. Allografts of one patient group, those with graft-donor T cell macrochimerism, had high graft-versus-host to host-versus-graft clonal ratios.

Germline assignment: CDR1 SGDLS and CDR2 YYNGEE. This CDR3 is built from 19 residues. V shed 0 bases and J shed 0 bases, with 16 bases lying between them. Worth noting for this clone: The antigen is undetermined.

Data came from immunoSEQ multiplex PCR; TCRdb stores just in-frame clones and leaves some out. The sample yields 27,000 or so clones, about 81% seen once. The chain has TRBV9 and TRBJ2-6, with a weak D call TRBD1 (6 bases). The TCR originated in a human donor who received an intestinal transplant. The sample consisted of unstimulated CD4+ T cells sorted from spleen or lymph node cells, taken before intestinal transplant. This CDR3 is CASSVDPAGAGSGANVLTF. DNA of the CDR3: TGTGCCAGCAGCGTAGATCCGGCAGGGGCGGGCTCTGGGGCCAACGTCCTGACTTTC. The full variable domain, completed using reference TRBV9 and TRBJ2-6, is DSGVTQTPKHLITATGQRVTLRCSPRSGDLSVYWYQQSLDQGLQFLIQYYNGEERAKGNILERFSAQQFPDLHSELNLSSLELGDSALYFCASSVDPAGAGSGANVLTFGAGSRLTVL.